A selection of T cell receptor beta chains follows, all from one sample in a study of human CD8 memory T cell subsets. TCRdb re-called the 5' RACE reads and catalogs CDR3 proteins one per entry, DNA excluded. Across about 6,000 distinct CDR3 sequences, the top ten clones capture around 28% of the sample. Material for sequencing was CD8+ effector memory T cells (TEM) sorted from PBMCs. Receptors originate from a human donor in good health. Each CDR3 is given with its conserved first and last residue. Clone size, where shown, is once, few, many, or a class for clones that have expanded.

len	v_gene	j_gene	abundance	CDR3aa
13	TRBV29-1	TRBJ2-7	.	CSVALPNTYEQYF
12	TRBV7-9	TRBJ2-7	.	CASSSFGYEQYF
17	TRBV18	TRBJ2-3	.	CASSPLAGGPVTDTQYF
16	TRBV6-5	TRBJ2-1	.	CASSYLLAGGPDEQFF
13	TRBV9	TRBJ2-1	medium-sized	CASSVVGPGEQFF
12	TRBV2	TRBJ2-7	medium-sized	CASGGQAYEQYF
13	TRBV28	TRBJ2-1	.	CASSLSASPEQFF
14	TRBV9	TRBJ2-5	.	CASSGDQGEETQYF
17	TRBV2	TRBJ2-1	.	CASSEIRILAGGNEQFF
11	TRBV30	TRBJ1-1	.	CASEEGGEAFF
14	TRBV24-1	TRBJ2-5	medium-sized	CATSDAGMMETQYF
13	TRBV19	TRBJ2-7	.	CASSTRSTYEQYF
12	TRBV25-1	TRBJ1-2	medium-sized	CASSEGSYGYTF
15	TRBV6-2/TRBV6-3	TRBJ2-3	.	CASSYGEGDTDTQYF
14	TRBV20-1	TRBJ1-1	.	CSASMGQGLTEAFF
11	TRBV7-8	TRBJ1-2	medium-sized	CASSGDRVYTF
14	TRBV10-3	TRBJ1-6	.	CAISAQVYNSPLHF
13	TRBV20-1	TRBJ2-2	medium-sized	CSARDQNTGELFF
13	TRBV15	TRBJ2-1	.	CATSVSSGNEQFF
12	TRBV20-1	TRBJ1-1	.	CSAREGMTEAFF
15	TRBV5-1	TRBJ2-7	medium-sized	CASSLALYGTYEQYF
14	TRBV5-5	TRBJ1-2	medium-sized	CASSLGTGQGDSTF
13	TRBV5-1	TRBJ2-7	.	CASSWEDAYEQYF
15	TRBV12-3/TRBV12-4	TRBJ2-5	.	CASSLAGTSRETQYF
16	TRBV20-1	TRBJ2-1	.	CSATSLERGEYNEQFF
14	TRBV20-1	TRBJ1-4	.	CSAPRRGRAEKLFF
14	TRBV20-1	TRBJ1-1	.	CSADSGLVESRAFF